Presented here are 8 T cell receptor beta chains from one specimen sequenced in a study of a mutant IDH1 vaccine in newly diagnosed glioma. The antigens these receptors bind are not known. This sample's time point: week 5, during vaccination. It was 300 ug of mutant IDH1 20-mer peptide that made up each vaccine dose, given with topical imiquimod. The protocol was immunoSEQ multiplex PCR, while the TCRdb copy is restricted to in-frame clones and leaves out a portion. The sample records about 59,000 clones, 70% to 90% being singletons. Here the sequenced sample was PBMCs, taken from a glioma patient whose treatment included an IDH1 peptide vaccine. Receptors originate from a woman between 35 and 50 years old with glioma.

The CDR3 loop is CASSLGGGGRIGYTF. As DNA, the CDR3 is TGTGCCAGCAGCTTAGGAGGAGGGGGGAGGATTGGCTACACCTTC. The chain has TRBV7-9 and TRBJ1-2, with D maybe TRBD1 (6 bases). Per the germline V gene, CDR1 is SEHNR and CDR2 is FQNEAQ (reference sequence). The CDR3 has 15 amino acids. V lost 1 base, J lost 7 bases, and 16 bases lay in between. Together with reference TRBV7-9 and TRBJ1-2, the CDR3 gives the full variable domain: DTGVSQNPRHKITKRGQNVTFRCDPISEHNRLYWYRQTLGQGPEFLTYFQNEAQLEKSRLLSDRFSAERPKGSFSTLEIQRTEQGDSAMYLCASSLGGGGRIGYTFGSGTRLTVV.

The gene calls are TRBV19 and TRBJ1-2; a possible D gene is TRBD1 (6 bases). The V end was cut by 7 bases, the J end by 8 bases, with 17 bases between. CDR3 length: 13 amino acids. Germline assignment: CDR1 LNHDA and CDR2 SQIVND (reference sequence). The CDR3 DNA follows: TGTGCCAGTACCTCGCGGGGGGCAGGAGGCTACACCTTC. Protein product: CASTSRGAGGYTF.

This chain links TRBV27 with TRBJ2-4; 9 bases map to TRBD2. Germline V gene data show CDR1 as MNHEY and CDR2 as SMNVEV (reference sequence). V gave up 8 bases and J gave up 11 bases; unmatched junction bases: 19. The CDR3 contains 16 residues. The CDR3 sequence is CASSTLRGLAGALQYF. CDR3 nucleotide sequence: TGTGCCAGCTCTACTTTAAGGGGGTTAGCGGGGGCCCTTCAGTACTTC.

The chain couples TRBV9 to TRBJ1-2, with 11 bases identical to TRBD1. The CDR3 totals 16 residues. Trimming took 4 bases from V and 5 from J; bases not matched to a gene: 10. The germline V gene has CDR1 SGDLS and CDR2 YYNGEE. CDR3 DNA sequence: TGTGCCAGCAGCTTTGCCCCCGGACAGGGGGCTTATGGCTACACCTTC. Protein product: CASSFAPGQGAYGYTF.

This chain joins TRBV5-1 and TRBJ2-7, with TRBD2 identical over 7 bases. The V segment lost 4 bases and the J segment 3 bases; nucleotides outside the gene matches: 7. The CDR3 loop spans 14 amino acids. Germline CDR1 and CDR2: SGHRS and YFSETQ. The CDR3 region has the DNA TGCGCCAGCAGCGGGGGACTAACCAACTACGAGCAGTACTTC. Its protein product is CASSGGLTNYEQYF.

J is TRBJ2-7 and V is TRBV4-3, with 10 bases fitting TRBD1. Germline V lookup: CDR1 LGHNA, CDR2 YSLEER. J was trimmed by 7 bases and V by 3 bases; bases with no gene match: 6. This CDR3 contains 14 residues. CDR3 residues: CASSHGTGVGEQYF. The DNA for the CDR3 is TGCGCCAGCAGCCACGGGACAGGGGTAGGGGAGCAGTACTTC.

V gene TRBV2 combines with J gene TRBJ1-2; 7 nucleotides agree with TRBD1. CDR1 and CDR2 from the germline V gene are SNHLY and FYNNEI. The CDR3 consists of 13 residues. V lost 5 bases, J lost 7 bases, and 7 bases stayed unmatched. The CDR3 spells CASSLDRAIGYTF. Here the CDR3 DNA reads TGTGCCAGCAGTTTAGACAGGGCGATTGGCTACACCTTC.

The chain couples TRBV7-2 to TRBJ2-2; the D gene is possibly TRBD2 (6 bases). The V end was cut by 4 bases, the J end by 4 bases, with 13 bases between. The CDR3 is made up of 15 amino acids. Germline CDR1 reads SGHTA; CDR2 reads FQGNSA. The chain's CDR3 is CASSYQTSSTGELFF. The CDR3 DNA reads TGTGCCAGCAGCTATCAAACTAGCAGCACCGGGGAGCTGTTTTTT.